The source of this T cell receptor beta chain is a study of T cells after yellow fever vaccination. About the research overall: In the case of low-cell-number fractions, SMART-Seq v4 Ultra Low Input was used for preparation.

They built TCR cDNA with 5'RACE template switching, a step that put in a universal primer site and UMIs. MiXCR was run by TCRdb on the 5' RACE reads, yielding one entry per CDR3 protein. The profile covers around 340,000 distinct CDR3 sequences, with 12% appearing a single time and 2.5% to 3.5% taken by the ten largest. The ends were cut back, 8 bases at V and 1 base at J, with 10 bases in the middle. Germline V gene data show CDR1 as MGHDK and CDR2 as SYGVNS. The CDR3 covers 13 residues. This clonotype occurred a few times. Its antigen is as yet unknown. Broader study findings: Boosting was followed by the reappearance of most primary-vaccination clones (around 95% CD4, 85% to 90% CD8). Peaking on day 5 versus 15, the secondary response was faster but weaker.

V usage is TRBV25-1 and J usage is TRBJ2-3; D is undetermined. This clonotype was obtained from a man between 18 and 35 years old who received the YFV17D yellow fever vaccine. The sequencing used CD4+ T cells sorted from PBMCs, collected 15 days after the yellow fever booster vaccination. DNA of the CDR3: TGTGCCAGCCAAATAGAAGGCACAGATACGCAGTATTTT. It translates to CASQIEGTDTQYF.